This TCR beta chain is drawn from a study of regulatory T cells in long-lasting Graves disease. Whole-study findings and limits: Graves' patients with persistent disease showed TCR diversity lower than patients newly diagnosed.

Time point here: newly diagnosed GD, antithyroid drugs for less than 3 months. PBMC-extracted RNA yielded the TCR library. The trim removed 0 bases at V and 3 bases at J, leaving 11 bases unmatched. The CDR3 runs to 19 residues. Germline V gene sequence: CDR1 MNHGY, CDR2 SVAAGI. Libraries of TCR beta came from iRepertoire HTBI primers plus Arm-PCR of CDR3 regions. TCRdb ran MiXCR on the multiplex PCR reads and lists one entry per CDR3 protein. The table has 450,000 to 500,000 distinct CDR3 sequences, 16% seen once; the top ten hold 12%. This clonotype has at least ten counts. What it binds is unknown. In addition, the sample was reused for a study of T cells in Graves' hyperthyroidism and ophthalmopathy. That work states: Aged 18 to 65, the patients had hyperthyroidism that was newly diagnosed and had lasted under 2 months. First-round RT-PCR of the TCR CDR3 relied on the HTBI primer set. Stable hyperthyroidism was separated from ophthalmopathy by a model based on 13 V-J features.

The sample consisted of peripheral blood mononuclear cells (PBMCs), taken at new diagnosis, from a patient treated with antithyroid drugs. The sequence was obtained from a man aged 35-49 years with Graves disease. This rearrangement joins TRBV6-9 to TRBJ2-1; 10 bases match TRBD1. CDR3 bases: TGTGCCAGCAGTTATTCCGGGACAGGGGCGCAGGGGTTCTACAATGAGCAGTTCTTC. It translates to CASSYSGTGAQGFYNEQFF.